This T cell receptor (beta chain) was obtained from a study of beta chain features in type 1 diabetes. General study results and limits: Type 1 diabetes patients showed fewer insertions and more deletions at VDJ junctions. Patients with Type 1 diabetes showed moderately but significantly shorter TCRB CDR3s in all four CD4+ subsets.

Germline CDR1 reads SQVTM; CDR2 reads ANQGSEA. The CDR3 spans 13 residues. The V gene lost 4 bases and the J gene lost 3 bases, with 12 bases spanning the gap. With respect to this clone: Its target is not known.

Expressed TCRB transcripts were sequenced, since all the RNA that had been isolated was reverse transcribed. TCRdb's table, derived via immunoSEQ multiplex PCR, lists solely in-frame clones and lacks some. The sample holds about 240,000 clones, around 26% seen once. The chain joins TRBV29-1 to TRBJ1-1; no clear D gene. The sample was central memory CD4+ T cells from blood. The sequence derives from a man younger than 45 in good health. The DNA of the CDR3 is TGCAGCGTTGGCTCGCGTGGGGACACTGAAGCTTTCTTT. Protein sequence: CSVGSRGDTEAFF.